Shown below are 6 T cell receptor beta chains from a single sample sequenced in a study of CD4 T cells in relation to SARS-CoV-2 and coronaviruses. Using immunoSEQ multiplex PCR, the repertoire was profiled, and TCRdb retains in-frame clones only, with some absent. The sample holds tens of thousands of clones; roughly 70% are singletons and the top ten take about 17%. Before the COVID-19 pandemic, during about 2011-2019, CD4+ T cells were taken from unexposed donors. Isolation of CD4+ T cells took place after around 11 days in culture. The antigens for these receptors are not known. Sequencing was carried out using CD4+ T cells from PBMCs, cultured in vitro. All receptors derive from a human donor in good health.

The chain combines TRBV14 with TRBJ1-1, with TRBD1 identical over 8 bases. CDR3 length equals 13 residues. Germline V gene data show CDR1 as SGHDN and CDR2 as FVKESK. V trimming: 4 bases; J trimming: 9 bases; junction bases outside the gene matches: 7. The CDR3 protein is CASSPDRATKAFF. In DNA, the CDR3 is TGTGCCAGCAGCCCGGACAGGGCTACTAAAGCTTTCTTT.

The chain employs TRBV5-1 and TRBJ2-1, with 7 bases lining up with TRBD1. The CDR3 length is 15 residues. The trim removed 4 bases at V and 3 bases at J, leaving 7 bases unmatched. The germline gives CDR1 SGHRS, CDR2 YFSETQ. The CDR3 region has the DNA TGCGCCAGCAGCCCCGGGACAGCTAACTACAATGAGCAGTTCTTC. Its protein is CASSPGTANYNEQFF.

The chain combines TRBV18 with TRBJ2-2; 8 positions match TRBD1. V dropped 0 bases and J dropped 6; count of bases not matched to a gene: 9. CDR1 and CDR2 from the germline V gene are KGHSH and LQKENI. There are 17 residues in the CDR3. CDR3 in amino acids: CASSPPGQVVLSGELFF. CDR3 coding DNA: TGTGCCAGCTCACCACCGGGACAGGTGGTTTTGTCCGGGGAGCTGTTTTTT. Drawing the rest from reference TRBV18 and TRBJ2-2, the complete variable domain is NAGVMQNPRHLVRRRGQEARLRCSPMKGHSHVYWYRQLPEEGLKFMVYLQKENIIDESGMPKERFSAEFPKEGPSILRIQQVVRGDSAAYFCASSPPGQVVLSGELFFGEGSRLTVL.

The rearrangement links TRBV3-1 (or the pseudogene TRBV3-2) to TRBJ2-3; D is undetermined. Germline CDR1 and CDR2: LGHDT and YNNKEL (reference sequence). V was pared by 1 base and J by 4 bases, with 6 bases between. There are 13 residues in the CDR3. CDR3 sequence (DNA): TGTGCCAGCAGCCAAGTTCGGGCAGATACGCAGTATTTT. Its protein product is CASSQVRADTQYF.

CDR3 sequence reads: CASSLVERGMDEQFF. CDR3 in DNA: TGCGCCAGCAGCTTGGTTGAGCGGGGGATGGATGAGCAGTTCTTC. The chain combines TRBV5-1 with TRBJ2-1, with 8 bases fitting TRBD2. The germline V gene has CDR1 SGHRS and CDR2 YFSETQ. This CDR3 has 15 amino acids. With 0 bases clipped from V and 8 bases from J, the junction kept 7 bases outside the gene matches.

This rearrangement joins TRBV30 to TRBJ1-2; TRBD1 might be the D (6 bases). Germline V gene data show CDR1 as GTSNPN and CDR2 as SVGIG (reference sequence). V was shortened by 3 bases and J by 4 bases, with 12 bases between the two germline ends. The CDR3 runs to 13 residues. This chain's CDR3 is CAWRETGSYGYTF. In DNA, the CDR3 is TGTGCCTGGAGGGAGACAGGTAGCTATGGCTACACCTTC.